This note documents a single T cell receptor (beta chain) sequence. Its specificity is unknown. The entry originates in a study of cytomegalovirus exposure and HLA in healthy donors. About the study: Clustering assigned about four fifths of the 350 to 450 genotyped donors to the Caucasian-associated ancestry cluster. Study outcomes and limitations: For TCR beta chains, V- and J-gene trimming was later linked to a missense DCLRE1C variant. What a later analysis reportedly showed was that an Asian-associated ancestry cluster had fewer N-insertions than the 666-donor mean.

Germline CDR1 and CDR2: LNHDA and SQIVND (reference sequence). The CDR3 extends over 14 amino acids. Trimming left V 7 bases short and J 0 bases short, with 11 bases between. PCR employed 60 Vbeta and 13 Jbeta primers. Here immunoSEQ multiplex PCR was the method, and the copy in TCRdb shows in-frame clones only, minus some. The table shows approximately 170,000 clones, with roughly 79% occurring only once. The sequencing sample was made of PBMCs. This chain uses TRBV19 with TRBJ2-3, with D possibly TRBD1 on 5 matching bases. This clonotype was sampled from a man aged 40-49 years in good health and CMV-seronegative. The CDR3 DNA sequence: TGTGCCAGTAAATCAGGGTTCAGCACAGATACGCAGTATTTT. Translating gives CASKSGFSTDTQYF.